The source of this T cell receptor (beta chain) is a study of cytomegalovirus exposure and HLA in healthy donors. V was clipped by 3 bases and J by 3 bases; unmatched bases: 8. Germline CDR1 LNHDA, CDR2 SQIVND (reference sequence). This CDR3 has 17 residues. This PCR relied on a set of 60 Vbeta primers and 13 Jbeta primers. Only in-frame clones appear in the TCRdb table, and some are missing; sequencing was by immunoSEQ multiplex PCR. Among about 200,000 clones listed, roughly 84% were seen once. The sequenced sample was PBMCs. This TCR was recovered from a boy between 2 and 15 years old in good health and CMV-seronegative. The chain links TRBV19 to TRBJ1-5; 10 nucleotides match TRBD1. For the CDR3, the DNA is TGTGCCAGTAGTATGGTCCGGGACAGGGGTATCAATCAGCCCCAGCATTTT. Translating it yields CASSMVRDRGINQPQHF.